The 32 T cell receptor beta chains presented below share a single source sample, sequenced in a study of CD8 T cells in ankylosing spondylitis. MiXCR, applied by TCRdb to the 5' RACE reads, yields one record per CDR3 protein. Here the sample spans around 230,000 distinct CDR3 sequences, roughly 8.6% being singletons. Sequencing used blood, either unsorted or a sorted T cell fraction (not recorded which). The receptor set was obtained from a male donor with ankylosing spondylitis or in good health (not recorded which).

This clonotype was recorded a few times. CDR3 sequence: CAWTESNTDTQYF. CDR3 nucleotide sequence: TGTGCCTGGACGGAATCCAACACAGATACGCAGTATTTT. The V gene is TRBV30, the J gene TRBJ2-3; D is unresolved. With 4 bases removed from V and 2 bases from J, the gap between germline ends came to 10 bases. CDR1 GTSNPN and CDR2 SVGIG come from the germline V gene (reference sequence). The CDR3 runs 13 residues.

This clonotype has a count of ten or more. The V gene is TRBV20-1, the J gene TRBJ1-2, with D possibly TRBD1 on 6 matching bases. Germline-derived CDR1 and CDR2 are DFQATT and SNEGSKA (reference sequence). Between the trimmed V and J ends, which lost 2 bases and 8 bases, there was a span of 15 bases. The CDR3 totals 13 residues. The CDR3 DNA sequence: TGCAGTGCTAGAATGATCCAGGGGCAGGGCTACACCTTC. This translates into CSARMIQGQGYTF.

This clonotype appeared many times. The chain employs TRBV7-9 and TRBJ1-1, with a possible D match to TRBD1 (5 bases). V dropped 4 bases and J dropped 4 bases, with 16 bases sitting between them. Germline V CDR1 and CDR2: SEHNR, FQNEAQ (reference sequence). This CDR3 contains 15 residues. The CDR3: CASSSLDGAGTEAFF. CDR3 in DNA: TGTGCCAGCAGCTCCTTGGATGGGGCGGGCACTGAAGCTTTCTTT.

Comments on this clonotype: A much larger clone differs by one base, so this may be a read error. The V gene is TRBV2, the J gene TRBJ1-1; a possible D gene is TRBD1 (5 bases). This CDR3 is built from 11 residues. V lost 10 bases to trimming and J lost 5 bases, with 11 bases between them. Germline lookup yields CDR1 SNHLY and CDR2 FYNNEI. CDR3 coding DNA: TGTGCCATATGGGGGGGAACTGAAGCTTTCTTT. As protein: CAIWGGTEAFF.

This clonotype was detected ten times or more. This chain connects TRBV6-1 to TRBJ2-2; weak D call: TRBD1 (6 bases). CDR3 length: 14 amino acids. Trimming cost V 9 bases and J 0 bases, with 11 bases left between them. Germline-derived CDR1 and CDR2 are MNHNS and SASEGT. The CDR3, as DNA: TGTGCCAGTTTAAGACAGGCGAACACCGGGGAGCTGTTTTTT. Translated: CASLRQANTGELFF.

This clonotype was seen many times. This rearrangement joins TRBV28 to TRBJ1-2; D remains ambiguous. Trimming shortened V by 1 base and J by 8 bases, and 14 bases separated the two germline ends. In germline, CDR1 is MDHEN, CDR2 SYDVKM. The CDR3 extends over 14 amino acids. The CDR3 bases are TGTGCCAGCAGTTTATTAGCAGGCGCGGAAGGCTACACCTTC. It encodes CASSLLAGAEGYTF.

This clonotype appeared many times. The chain is built from TRBV7-9 and TRBJ2-1; D tentatively fits TRBD1 or TRBD2 (5 bases each). The CDR3 contains 14 residues. Trimming cost V 8 bases and J 6 bases, with 17 bases left between them. The germline gives CDR1 SEHNR, CDR2 FQNEAQ (reference sequence). The CDR3 region has the DNA TGTGCCAGCCTGGACGTCGAGGGGTTCAATGAGCAGTTCTTC. Residues: CASLDVEGFNEQFF.

This clonotype was counted many times. The rearrangement joins TRBV5-1 to TRBJ2-7; TRBD1 matches 10 bases. This CDR3 has 15 amino acids. Per the germline V gene, CDR1 is SGHRS and CDR2 is YFSETQ. J was trimmed by 4 bases and V by 3 bases; bases with no gene match: 7. CDR3 in amino acids: CASSWDRGRGYEQYF. CDR3 nucleotides: TGCGCCAGCAGCTGGGACAGGGGACGAGGTTACGAGCAGTACTTC.

The J gene is TRBJ1-2, the V gene TRBV20-1; no definite D call. Trimming left V 5 bases short and J 0 bases short, with 10 bases between. This CDR3 is 13 amino acids long. Germline loops: CDR1 DFQATT, CDR2 SNEGSKA (reference sequence). This CDR3 is CSARTEANYGYTF. The CDR3 nucleotides read TGCAGTGCTCGGACGGAAGCTAACTATGGCTACACCTTC.

This clonotype was seen repeatedly, ten times or more. The chain couples TRBV20-1 to TRBJ1-1; D might be TRBD1 (6 bases). This CDR3 contains 14 residues. Germline V CDR1 and CDR2: DFQATT, SNEGSKA (reference sequence). V lost 4 bases and J 0 bases, leaving 12 bases between the germline ends. In nucleotides, the CDR3 is TGCAGTGCTAAGAGGACAGTGATGAACACTGAAGCTTTCTTT. Encoded protein: CSAKRTVMNTEAFF.

This clonotype was detected only a few times. V gene TRBV5-6 combines with J gene TRBJ2-5; 11 bases agree with TRBD2. Trimming cost V 3 bases and J 1 base; bases outside gene matches: 2. The germline V gene has CDR1 SGHDT and CDR2 YYEEEE. This CDR3 spans 15 amino acids. DNA of the CDR3: TGTGCCAGCAGCTGGACTAGCGGGCTCCAAGAGACCCAGTACTTC. Residues: CASSWTSGLQETQYF.

This clonotype was seen more than once but under ten times. The V and J genes are TRBV5-5 and TRBJ2-7, with 7 bases aligning to TRBD1. CDR1 SGHKS and CDR2 YYEKEE come from the germline V gene (reference sequence). V was pared by 3 bases and J by 2 bases, with 5 bases of the junction left unmatched. This CDR3 contains 14 residues. The CDR3 bases are TGTGCCAGCAGCTGGGGGACAGCTACCTACGAGCAGTACTTC. Protein: CASSWGTATYEQYF.

There are many counts of this clonotype. The chain is built from TRBV7-3 and TRBJ1-2; maybe TRBD1 (5 bases). Trimming removed 2 bases from V and 6 bases from J, with 16 bases in between. The germline V gene has CDR1 SGHTA and CDR2 FQGTGA. The CDR3 is 15 residues long. CDR3 loop: CASSLQSGKRDGYTF. In DNA form, the CDR3 reads TGTGCCAGCAGCTTACAATCAGGGAAGAGGGATGGCTACACCTTC.

This clonotype showed up many times. CDR3 sequence: CASSSLGSSYEQYF. CDR3 in DNA: TGTGCCAGCAGCTCCCTTGGGAGCTCCTACGAGCAGTACTTC. The V and J genes are TRBV7-2 and TRBJ2-7; possible D gene TRBD2, 5 bases. V was trimmed by 4 bases and J by 0 bases, leaving 10 bases between them. CDR1 and CDR2 (germline): SGHTA, FQGNSA. The CDR3 totals 14 residues.

This clonotype has ten or more counts. The chain's CDR3 is CASTLSPQKGTDTQYF. The CDR3, as DNA: TGTGCCAGCACCCTTTCCCCGCAGAAGGGCACAGATACGCAGTATTTT. The chain carries TRBV27 and TRBJ2-3, with D uncertain. CDR1 is MNHEY, CDR2 SMNVEV, per germline (reference sequence). The CDR3 is 16 amino acids. Trimming took 7 bases from V and 1 from J, leaving 18 bases between them.

The table lists this clonotype with many counts. The chain couples TRBV7-6 to TRBJ2-2, with D unresolved. Trimming took 1 base from V and 10 from J, leaving 10 bases between them. In germline, CDR1 is SGHVS, CDR2 FNYEAQ. The CDR3 totals 13 residues. The CDR3 is CASSLEVAEELFF. CDR3 nucleotide sequence: TGTGCCAGCAGCTTAGAGGTGGCCGAGGAGCTGTTTTTT.

To note about this clonotype: Just one base apart from a much larger clone, this may be a read error. V usage is TRBV12-3 or TRBV12-4 and J usage is TRBJ1-1, with 7 bases that match TRBD1. CDR3 length: 12 amino acids. CDR3 amino acids: CAGSKQGTEAFF. The DNA for the CDR3 is TGTGCCGGCAGCAAACAGGGGACTGAAGCTTTCTTT.

This sequence joins TRBV7-3 and TRBJ2-5, with TRBD2 identical over 10 bases. The CDR3 extends over 18 amino acids. V was clipped by 0 bases and J by 1 base; unmatched bases: 8. The V gene's germline CDR1 is SGHTA and CDR2 FQGTGA. This chain's CDR3 is CASSLTGGASGGQETQYF. Here the CDR3 DNA reads TGTGCCAGCAGCTTAACCGGAGGAGCTAGCGGGGGCCAAGAGACCCAGTACTTC.

This clonotype occurred a few times. This chain uses TRBV20-1 with TRBJ2-7, with 9 positions matching TRBD2. The CDR3 has 15 amino acids. Germline CDR1 reads DFQATT; CDR2 reads SNEGSKA (reference sequence). Losses at the gene ends were 0 bases for V and 3 bases for J; bases not matched to a gene: 6. Here the CDR3 DNA reads TGCAGTGCTAGAGATGGGTCTAGCGGGAACTACGAGCAGTACTTC. Protein sequence: CSARDGSSGNYEQYF.

This clonotype appeared many times. The chain uses TRBV11-2 and TRBJ2-5, with TRBD2 matching 7 bases. The CDR3 is made up of 14 amino acids. The germline V gene has CDR1 SGHAT and CDR2 FQNNGV. V was clipped by 1 base and J by 4 bases; unmatched bases: 3. Written as DNA, the CDR3 is TGTGCCAGCAGCTTAGTCTGGGGGGGAGAGACCCAGTACTTC. It codes for CASSLVWGGETQYF.

The J gene is TRBJ2-7, the V gene TRBV12-3 or TRBV12-4, with 10 bases aligning to TRBD2. CDR3 length: 13 residues. The ends lost 11 bases at V and 3 bases at J; junction bases unmatched: 7. In nucleotides, the CDR3 is TGTGCCTCAGCGGGGGGGTCGGGCTACGAGCAGTACTTC. Encoded protein: CASAGGSGYEQYF.

This clonotype was recorded at least ten times. The chain employs TRBV20-1 and TRBJ2-1, with 7 bases that match TRBD1. CDR3 length: 15 amino acids. V lost 6 bases to trimming and J lost 2 bases; unmatched junction nucleotides: 10. CDR1 and CDR2 from the germline V gene are DFQATT and SNEGSKA (reference sequence). The CDR3 sequence is CSAPQLRGTYNEQFF. The CDR3 coding sequence is TGCAGTGCCCCCCAGCTCAGGGGGACCTACAATGAGCAGTTCTTC.

This clonotype was detected ten times or more. This rearrangement joins TRBV7-2 to TRBJ2-7; 9 bases match TRBD1. Looked up from germline, CDR1 is SGHTA and CDR2 is FQGNSA. The CDR3 covers 14 residues. V dropped 5 bases and J dropped 2; count of bases not matched to a gene: 4. The CDR3 bases are TGTGCCAGCAGCCCCTGGACAGGGGCCTACGAGCAGTACTTC. Translating it yields CASSPWTGAYEQYF.

The chain couples TRBV5-1 to TRBJ1-2; D is uncertain. V lost 0 bases, J lost 1 base, and 13 bases lay in between. CDR3 length equals 16 residues. From germline, CDR1 is SGHRS and CDR2 YFSETQ. This CDR3 is CASSLDLGTDNYGYTF. Here the CDR3 DNA reads TGCGCCAGCAGCTTGGATTTAGGCACCGATAACTATGGCTACACCTTC.

There are a few counts of this clonotype. This chain links TRBV14 with TRBJ1-2; 8 bases are shared with TRBD1. The germline V gene encodes CDR1 SGHDN and CDR2 FVKESK. CDR3 length equals 15 residues. Unmatched junction bases numbered 8, after V lost 4 bases and J lost 4 bases. The CDR3 DNA is TGTGCCAGCAGCCGAGGACAGGGAGGAGTCTATGGCTACACCTTC. It specifies CASSRGQGGVYGYTF.

There are a few counts of this clonotype. The rearrangement uses TRBV7-8 and TRBJ1-2; tentatively, D is TRBD1 (6 bases). Germline assignment: CDR1 SGHVS and CDR2 FQNEAQ. Trimming pared 5 bases from V and 8 bases from J, leaving 15 bases between. CDR3 length: 13 amino acids. The CDR3 DNA follows: TGTGCCAGCAGCCGTACAGGGATCGGGGGCTACACCTTC. It codes for CASSRTGIGGYTF.

This clonotype was seen repeatedly, ten times or more. J is TRBJ1-5 and V is TRBV7-9, with 11 positions matching TRBD1. The germline CDR1 and CDR2 sequences are SEHNR and FQNEAQ (reference sequence). The length of the CDR3 is 14 residues. The CDR3 loop is CASGQGASNQPQHF. CDR3 DNA: TGTGCTTCTGGACAGGGGGCAAGCAATCAGCCCCAGCATTTT. Full variable domain (remainder filled in from reference TRBV7-9 and TRBJ1-5): DTGVSQNPRHKITKRGQNVTFRCDPISEHNRLYWYRQTLGQGPEFLTYFQNEAQLEKSRLLSDRFSAERPKGSFSTLEIQRTEQGDSAMYLCASGQGASNQPQHFGDGTRLSIL.

This clonotype has at least ten counts. The chain carries TRBV7-2 and TRBJ2-1; D is undetermined. The V end lost 1 base, the J end lost 15 bases, and 13 bases lay between the germline ends. Germline CDR1 reads SGHTA; CDR2 reads FQGNSA. This CDR3 comprises 12 residues. The CDR3 protein is CASSLGSLSRFF. The CDR3 DNA is TGTGCCAGCAGCTTAGGATCCCTGTCGCGGTTCTTC.

This clonotype was counted many times. V gene TRBV7-8 combines with J gene TRBJ2-3; possibly TRBD1 for D (5 bases). This CDR3 comprises 15 residues. V was shortened by 0 bases and J by 6 bases, with 13 bases between the two germline ends. Germline values: CDR1 SGHVS, CDR2 FQNEAQ. This CDR3 is CASSLALGRADTQYF. CDR3 DNA: TGTGCCAGCAGCTTAGCGCTGGGCAGGGCCGATACGCAGTATTTT.

In this sample, this clonotype turned up many times. The chain has TRBV6-2 or TRBV6-3 and TRBJ2-3; 11 positions agree with TRBD2. CDR1 and CDR2 from the germline V gene are MNHEY and SVGEGT. This CDR3 is built from 16 residues. The junction had 9 bases not matched to a gene; V was cut back by 6 bases and J by 4 bases. The CDR3 region is CASSPLAGVDADTQYF. The DNA for the CDR3 is TGTGCCAGCAGCCCACTAGCGGGAGTAGATGCAGATACGCAGTATTTT.

This clonotype occurred many times. V gene TRBV7-2 combines with J gene TRBJ2-7, with D perhaps matching TRBD1 (5 bases). This CDR3 is 15 amino acids long. Germline V CDR1 and CDR2: SGHTA, FQGNSA. V was clipped by 5 bases and J by 2 bases, with 16 bases between them. The CDR3 sequence: CASSHIGVNPYEQYF. The CDR3, as DNA: TGTGCCAGCAGCCATATAGGGGTCAATCCCTACGAGCAGTACTTC.

This clonotype has a count of ten or more. The chain's CDR3 is CSVGKNSGSSYNEQFF. The CDR3 nucleotides read TGCAGCGTTGGAAAGAATAGCGGGAGTTCATACAATGAGCAGTTCTTC. The chain couples TRBV29-1 to TRBJ2-1, with TRBD2 matching 9 bases. Per the germline V gene, CDR1 is SQVTM and CDR2 is ANQGSEA. V dropped 4 bases and J dropped 4; count of bases not matched to a gene: 11. The CDR3 loop spans 16 amino acids.